This record looks at one TCR beta chain sequence and its context. Here immunoSEQ multiplex PCR was the method, and the copy in TCRdb shows in-frame clones only, minus some. The profile shows fewer than 250,000 clones, just under 85% of them singletons. Losses at the gene ends were 6 bases for V and 7 bases for J; bases not matched to a gene: 9. CDR1 and CDR2 (germline): SNHLY, FYNNEI. This CDR3 has 14 residues. The data are from a study of blood T cell repertoires in COVID-19. Study background: The cDNA or gDNA used as material had been derived from T cells, B-cell-depleted T cells, or PBMCs.

V and J are TRBV2 and TRBJ2-5; 9 positions match TRBD2. Sequenced material: peripheral blood. This TCR derives from a man between 50 and 59 years old with acute or convalescent COVID-19. CDR3 amino acids: CASRSSGARGTQYF. As DNA, the CDR3 is TGTGCCAGCAGATCTAGCGGGGCCCGGGGGACCCAGTACTTC.